This T cell receptor beta chain was recorded in a study of cytomegalovirus exposure and HLA in healthy donors (dated by TCRdb to about 2017). For the wider study: According to an earlier analysis of 450 to 650 of the donors, some 170 million T cells yielded 90 million to 140 million unique TCR beta sequences and around 280 Gb of sequence data. Because of strong linkage in the cohort, four or five DR-DQ haplotypes were treated as single units for association and clustering. In addition to the first cohort of about 650 subjects, a separate validation cohort of 120 different subjects was used. The number of typed donors differed by locus: about 620-630 for A, B, C, DRB1 and DQB1; approximately 520 for DQA1; over 600 for DPA1; and some 450 for DPB1. In the later analysis, no new phenotypic data were used to find candidate immune exposures; instead, reliance was placed on TCR beta sequences and their occurrence across donors. To study patterns of TCR occurrence, a later analysis re-analyzed previously published TCR beta repertoires from just over 650 donors and added high-resolution HLA genotyping. Using immunosequencing, the study profiled T cell repertoires from 666 subjects and related those repertoires to cytomegalovirus serostatus. Both class I and class II loci were covered by HLA typing, at four-digit resolution. An earlier analysis of roughly 600 of the donors used high-throughput TCR beta sequencing to judge whether each TCR beta V gene segment behaved as functional or pseudogenic. An early release covering roughly 600 HLA-typed donors comprised roughly 300 gigabases of sequencing data and roughly 85 million unique TCR sequences. Across some 400 genotyped donors of the cohort, an average of about 240,000 unique TCR beta nucleotide sequences per donor were sequenced, and 15% to 20% of those sequences were non-productive. Of the 398 genotyped donors, 70% to 90% were placed in the genetic ancestry cluster associated with self-reported Caucasian donors. All discovery cohort repertoires had been generated on a single sequencing platform. High-throughput TCR immunosequencing, statistical association of individual TCRs with disease status, and machine learning were combined to predict cytomegalovirus infection status. Donor age, sex, ethnicity and CMV serostatus were compiled together with the repertoire data. A later genetic analysis took genome-wide SNP genotypes for about 65% of the 666 donors and used that subset as a discovery cohort. The aim of the study was to test whether cataloging public T cell receptors could identify signatures of past pathogen exposure. Points the paper makes about the study in general: A cluster of highly shared sequence variants was judged likely to be a technical artifact of the sequencing pipeline. A later analysis found that most CMV-associated TCR beta chains appeared HLA-restricted, with HLA associations seemingly driven largely by CMV exposure. A later analysis associated 16,951 TCR beta sequences with specific HLA alleles at a false discovery rate of 0.05. According to a later genetic analysis, donors in an Asian-associated ancestry cluster had fewer N-insertions in productive TCRs than the roughly 700-donor mean. Most TCR sequences were observed very rarely across donors, whereas some public TCRs were present in many individuals. Correlated functional status among segregating V segments might be attributable to linkage disequilibrium, but an unknown experimental factor could not be ruled out. A further reported finding was that TCR beta sequences accurately predicted the HLA-A and HLA-B alleles for most subjects in the first cohort. Cytomegalovirus status was reported to be diagnosed by the classifier with high specificity and sensitivity in both the original and validation cohorts. In a later analysis, HLA-associated TCR beta chains were found to be more clonally expanded and to have lower generation probabilities than equally common non-associated chains. Several of the top co-occurrence clusters appeared to be linked to parvovirus B19, influenza, CMV and Epstein-Barr virus, according to a later analysis. Some IMGT-functional V segments, including TRBV6-2 and TRBV6-3, could not be distinguished by the 87-base-pair reads and were therefore excluded. Because counts were too low, some 17 rarely observed V segments, including chromosome 9 orphons, were excluded from the earlier analysis of around 590 of the donors. In vitro tests confirmed that a few of the cytomegalovirus-associated TCR beta chains recognize cytomegalovirus antigens. The study gave a list of under 200 TCR beta chains associated with cytomegalovirus. The presence/absence analyses assumed that sequencing depth was roughly uniform across donors, and that assumption may not be true. It was suggested by the authors that the approach could potentially be generalized to other disease states and immunological phenotypes. In this cohort, only TCR beta chains were sequenced, and detectable features were limited by the absence of alpha or paired-chain data. When HLA alleles, especially DR and DQ, strongly co-occurred, attributing TCR associations to individual alleles was difficult. Broadly in line with IMGT annotations, most TCR beta V segments showed up in productive rearrangements about 87% or about 30% of the time in an earlier analysis of approximately 640 of the donors. An association between a missense DCLRE1C variant and V-gene and J-gene trimming of TCR beta chains was found in a later genetic analysis and replicated in an independent cohort. In a later analysis, TCR association rates were found to vary across HLA loci, with the most associated TCRs seen for DRB1 alleles and the fewest for HLA-C alleles. HLA typing was unavailable for some donors at each locus, so association tests used only the typed subset. Immune exposure information for the cohort was limited to CMV serostatus.

The cohort consisted of approximately 670 healthy bone marrow donors. Cohort members were all nominally healthy when sampled, although unrecorded immune exposures were likely present. The donor tested CMV seronegative and was one of the 352 seronegative cohort members. Each donor provided a peripheral blood sample, and peripheral blood mononuclear cells were used for TCR beta sequencing. The Qiagen DNeasy Blood Extraction Kit was used to extract genomic DNA from the blood cell samples. On this clone itself: What antigen it recognizes has not been identified. Base qualities are not at hand, and no much larger clone is one base apart.

Based on the germline V gene, the CDR1 and CDR2 sequences are KGHSH and LQKENI. V lost 3 bases and J lost 8 bases, and the count of bases not matched to a germline gene is 16. The CDR3 runs 17 residues from the cysteine to the phenylalanine. Just the 51-base CDR3 DNA is kept, in frame starting at base 1. Library method: the immunoSEQ multiplex PCR assay. The multiplex PCR relied on a mix of 60 forward primers for TCR Vbeta segments and 13 reverse primers for TCR Jbeta segments. A multiplex PCR assay on genomic DNA amplified the CDR3 region of rearranged TCR beta genes. On the Illumina HiSeq System, the amplified TCR beta libraries were sequenced as 87-base-pair reads. The paper's data handling went like this. A later analysis counted some 80 million unique TCR beta chains across the 550 to 800 repertoires, and approximately 11 million of these chains were shared by at least two donors. Raw reads were error-corrected and collapsed into unique sequences with a nearest-neighbor algorithm that merged closely related sequences to remove PCR and sequencing errors. V, D and J gene segments were assigned by aligning CDR3 sequences to IMGT reference sequences. Each retained sequence needed at least a six-nucleotide match to both a V gene segment and a J gene segment. Rearrangements were called productive when the CDR3 lacked stop codons and stayed in frame with V and J; all others were non-productive. CDR3 was defined according to IMGT convention as the region running from the second conserved V-encoded cysteine to the conserved J-encoded phenylalanine. The earlier analysis of about 610 of the donors excluded sequences that lacked an unambiguous match to a single V gene segment. An earlier analysis of just under 600 of the donors called V segments functional above 56.7% productive rearrangements and segregating when the between-donor standard deviation exceeded 5%. A statistical classification framework was developed to diagnose cytomegalovirus status using the catalog of TCR beta chain sequences. A later analysis assigned V and J genes by comparing TCR nucleotide sequences with IMGT/GENE-DB human TR gene sequences. Using the TCRdist pipeline, a later analysis assigned CDR3 sequences along with most-parsimonious VDJ recombination scenarios. A later analysis defined each TCR beta chain by its CDR3 amino acid sequence plus V-gene family, and excluded reads lacking a unique V-gene family. A later analysis removed over 500 highly shared, low-generation-probability nucleotide sequences to deal with suspected cross-contamination and a sequencing artifact. A later analysis calculated a clonal expansion index for each public chain from normalized within-repertoire ranks of inferred template counts. In a later analysis, generation probabilities were computed with a VDJ recombination model fitted to out-of-frame rearrangements, and the resulting probabilities were checked against IGoR. A later analysis scored TCR-TCR, TCR-HLA and TCR-CMV co-occurrence with hypergeometric tests, applying a repertoire-size bias correction to TCR pairs. To estimate false discovery rates, a later analysis permuted the HLA or CMV assignments 20 times. A later analysis grouped co-occurring TCRs with DBSCAN, adding TCRdist sequence similarity when clustering within HLA-allele-positive subsets. Repertoires with fewer than 30,000 or more than 120,000 public chains were left out of co-occurrence clustering, as were about five repertoires with anomalous nucleotide sharing. In TCRdb, the immuneACCESS table is reduced to in-frame sequences with V and J assigned. These tables do not hold every clone; where another copy was compared, an unresolved V gene accounts for under half, and the others remain unexplained. For V, J and clone size, that table is used; D and trimming come from the DNA. The sample includes roughly 240,000 clones, with about 85% observed a single time. The top ten hold about 0.22% of the sample.

This receptor was obtained from a girl aged 2-15 years in good health and CMV-seronegative. The sample comprised PBMCs. The rearrangement joined TRBV18 to TRBJ2-3; TRBD1 agrees with 8 junctional bases. The CDR3 is CASSPIGTGSRTGTQYF. The sequence in DNA is TGTGCCAGCTCACCGATTGGGACAGGATCTCGCACTGGTACGCAGTATTTT.